These 18 T cell receptor beta chains originate from one sample sequenced in a study of regulatory T cells in long-lasting Graves disease. Sequencing libraries for TCR beta were prepared with iRepertoire HTBI primers and Arm-PCR of CDR3 regions. A single record per CDR3 protein comes from TCRdb applying MiXCR to the multiplex PCR reads. The table lists more than 300,000 distinct CDR3 sequences, around a fifth of them singletons. The time point: persistent/refractory GD, antithyroid drugs over 5 years with positive TRAb. RNA isolated from PBMCs was used to make the TCR library. The sample consisted of peripheral blood mononuclear cells (PBMCs), taken when the disease was refractory, from a patient treated with antithyroid drugs. The receptors stem from a female donor with Graves disease.

At least ten counts were recorded for this clonotype. This chain links TRBV3-1 with TRBJ1-1; D is perhaps TRBD1 (6 bases). The CDR3 spans 14 residues. The germline V gene encodes CDR1 LGHDT and CDR2 YNNKEL (reference sequence). Trimming stripped 4 bases from V and 5 bases from J, with 14 bases between. CDR3 coding DNA: TGTGCCAGCAGCCCGGTGGGAGGGGGAACTGAAGCTTTCTTT. Translated: CASSPVGGGTEAFF.

The table lists this clonotype with a few counts. J is TRBJ1-1 and V is TRBV9; perhaps TRBD1 as D (6 bases). The CDR3 extends over 19 amino acids. Germline V gives CDR1 SGDLS, CDR2 YYNGEE. Trimming pared 4 bases from V and 0 bases from J, leaving 25 bases between. In DNA, the CDR3 is TGTGCCAGCAGCCCGGAGATCGGGACAACCCGTGCCATGAACACTGAAGCTTTCTTT. Translated, it gives CASSPEIGTTRAMNTEAFF.

This clonotype was observed many times. The V and J genes are TRBV27 and TRBJ2-7; 7 bases are shared with TRBD1. V gave up 2 bases and J gave up 4 bases; unmatched junction bases: 17. This CDR3 has 18 residues. Germline values: CDR1 MNHEY, CDR2 SMNVEV (reference sequence). CDR3 amino acids: CASSLKPNRGDHPYEQYF. For the CDR3, the DNA is TGTGCCAGCAGTTTAAAACCAAACAGGGGCGATCATCCATACGAGCAGTACTTC.

This clonotype was recorded at least ten times. The J gene is TRBJ1-2, the V gene TRBV11-2; D is uncertain. The CDR3 totals 12 residues. The V gene's germline CDR1 is SGHAT and CDR2 FQNNGV. With 2 bases removed from V and 5 bases from J, the gap between germline ends came to 6 bases. CDR3 in DNA: TGTGCCAGCAGCTTATTACAGTATGGCTACACCTTC. This codes for CASSLLQYGYTF.

This clonotype appeared a few times. The J gene is TRBJ2-5, the V gene TRBV25-1; D gene uncertain. The germline V gene encodes CDR1 MGHDK and CDR2 SYGVNS. V was clipped by 5 bases and J by 1 base, with 20 bases between them. This CDR3 is 17 amino acids long. The CDR3 DNA follows: TGTGCCAGCAGTCGCTATCAGGTTTTCCCTGGCCAAGAGACCCAGTACTTC. Encoded protein: CASSRYQVFPGQETQYF.

This clonotype was counted ten times or more. The chain combines TRBV12-3 or TRBV12-4 with TRBJ2-5; TRBD2 agrees at 7 bases. This CDR3 contains 15 residues. V lost 6 bases and J lost 0; bases outside the gene matches: 7. The CDR3 spells CASSTELANQETQYF. CDR3 bases: TGTGCCAGCAGCACGGAACTAGCGAACCAAGAGACCCAGTACTTC.

In this sample, this clonotype turned up many times. The chain joins TRBV12-3 or TRBV12-4 to TRBJ2-7, with a tentative D call TRBD1 (6 bases). Trimming left V 6 bases short and J 3 bases short, with 15 bases between. The CDR3 loop spans 14 amino acids. The CDR3 reads CASSSDRLRYEQYF. DNA of the CDR3: TGTGCCAGCAGCTCCGACAGGCTGCGCTACGAGCAGTACTTC.

There are a few counts of this clonotype. The chain recombines TRBV4-1 with TRBJ1-2; D unresolved. Germline CDR1 MGHRA, CDR2 YSYEKL. Trimming pared 0 bases from V and 2 bases from J, leaving 10 bases between. CDR3 length: 15 residues. The CDR3 bases are TGCGCCAGCAGCCAAGATTCTGGGCCCAACTATGGCTACACCTTC. Protein sequence: CASSQDSGPNYGYTF.

This clonotype was counted ten times or more. The DNA of the CDR3 is TGTGCCAGCAGTGTGCACGGGGCGAACACCGGGGAGCTGTTTTTT. Translated, it gives CASSVHGANTGELFF. The J gene is TRBJ2-2, the V gene TRBV2; possibly TRBD2 for D (5 bases). Germline V CDR1 and CDR2: SNHLY, FYNNEI. The length of the CDR3 is 15 residues. V was shortened by 4 bases and J by 0 bases, with 9 bases between the two germline ends.

This clonotype was detected ten times or more. This chain joins TRBV20-1 and TRBJ2-4, with 10 bases lining up with TRBD1. The length of the CDR3 is 20 residues. From germline, CDR1 is DFQATT and CDR2 SNEGSKA (reference sequence). The V segment lost 0 bases and the J segment 0 bases; nucleotides outside the gene matches: 14. The CDR3 DNA sequence: TGCAGTGCTAGAGATCCCCGTCCCGGGACAGGGGTTTTAGCCAAAAACATTCAGTACTTC. It yields the protein CSARDPRPGTGVLAKNIQYF.

The CDR3 bases are TGTGCCAGCAGACAGACCGGGACAGCCCTGGCGGATGGCTACACCTTC. Protein product: CASRQTGTALADGYTF. J is TRBJ1-2 and V is TRBV11-2, with 7 bases aligning to TRBD1. The CDR3 is 16 amino acids. V lost 6 bases and J lost 6; bases outside the gene matches: 16. Germline-derived CDR1 and CDR2 are SGHAT and FQNNGV.

This clonotype has at least ten counts. The genes are TRBV11-3 and TRBJ1-2; the match to TRBD1 covers 9 bases. With V trimmed by 5 bases and J by 1 base, 5 bases remained unmatched. Germline V CDR1 and CDR2: SGHNT, YENEEA. CDR3 length equals 15 residues. The CDR3 here is CASSLRTGDNYGYTF. DNA of the CDR3: TGTGCCAGCAGCCTTCGGACAGGGGATAACTATGGCTACACCTTC.

The gene calls are TRBV18 and TRBJ1-3; D gene unclear. This CDR3 is built from 13 residues. Germline V gene sequence: CDR1 KGHSH, CDR2 LQKENI. V lost 5 bases and J 1 base, leaving 6 bases between the germline ends. CDR3 nucleotide sequence: TGTGCCAGCTCAGAGACATCTGGAAACACCATATATTTT. Protein: CASSETSGNTIYF. Looking up the rest from reference TRBV18 and TRBJ1-3 gives the full variable domain: NAGVMQNPRHLVRRRGQEARLRCSPMKGHSHVYWYRQLPEEGLKFMVYLQKENIIDESGMPKERFSAEFPKEGPSILRIQQVVRGDSAAYFCASSETSGNTIYFGEGSWLTVV.

In its sample, this clonotype was seen a few times. The V and J genes are TRBV20-1 and TRBJ1-1; perhaps TRBD1 as D (5 bases). Trimming shortened V by 7 bases and J by 3 bases, and 12 bases separated the two germline ends. From germline, CDR1 is DFQATT and CDR2 SNEGSKA (reference sequence). The CDR3 is made up of 12 amino acids. This chain's CDR3 is CSGGVWDTEAFF. For the CDR3, the DNA is TGCAGTGGGGGGGTTTGGGACACTGAAGCTTTCTTT.

This clonotype has ten or more counts. The rearrangement joins TRBV20-1 to TRBJ2-5; D gene uncertain. With 0 bases removed from V and 5 bases from J, the gap between germline ends came to 16 bases. CDR3 length: 15 residues. Looked up from germline, CDR1 is DFQATT and CDR2 is SNEGSKA (reference sequence). The CDR3 reads CSARDRRLNEETQYF. CDR3 nucleotides: TGCAGTGCTAGAGATCGAAGGCTGAACGAGGAGACCCAGTACTTC.

This clonotype has a count of ten or more. This chain joins TRBV20-1 and TRBJ2-4; no reliable D call. Germline loops: CDR1 DFQATT, CDR2 SNEGSKA (reference sequence). V lost 6 bases, J lost 4 bases, and 10 bases lay in between. CDR3 size: 12 residues. The CDR3 sequence: CSAEGLKNIQYF. The CDR3 DNA reads TGCAGTGCCGAAGGATTAAAAAACATTCAGTACTTC.

The sample holds many counts of this clonotype. This rearrangement joins TRBV28 to TRBJ1-1; D is ambiguous. Trimming pared 2 bases from V and 6 bases from J, leaving 13 bases between. Per germline, CDR1 MDHEN and CDR2 SYDVKM. There are 14 residues in the CDR3. Here the CDR3 DNA reads TGTGCCAGCAGTTTACGACGATTTAACGCTGAAGCTTTCTTT. Translation: CASSLRRFNAEAFF.

This clonotype came up a few times. The genes are TRBV4-3 and TRBJ1-2; perhaps TRBD1 as D (5 bases). CDR1 and CDR2 (germline): LGHNA, YSLEER. The CDR3 length is 14 residues. V dropped 0 bases and J dropped 8 bases, with 13 bases sitting between them. For the CDR3, the DNA is TGCGCCAGCAGCCAAGAATCTCAGGGAAGGGGCTACACCTTC. As protein: CASSQESQGRGYTF.